This TCR beta chain stems from a study of T cell responses to AZD1222 COVID-19 vaccine. The method was immunoSEQ multiplex PCR; TCRdb's version includes in-frame clones alone and lacks a portion of them. The sample lists 90,000 or so clones, roughly nine tenths occurring once. CDR1 is SGHRS and CDR2 is YFSETQ in the germline V gene. This CDR3 has 16 amino acids. The trim removed 0 bases at V and 6 bases at J, leaving 5 bases unmatched. In its sample, this clone was seen once. The material was peripheral blood, obtained 28 days after the second AZD1222 dose. The TCR sequence derives from an adult who received the AZD1222 COVID-19 vaccine. This rearrangement joins TRBV5-1 to TRBJ1-6; 8 nucleotides match TRBD1. This chain's CDR3 is CASSLGQGAGNSPLHF. DNA for the CDR3: TGCGCCAGCAGCTTGGGGCAGGGGGCCGGTAATTCACCCCTCCACTTT.